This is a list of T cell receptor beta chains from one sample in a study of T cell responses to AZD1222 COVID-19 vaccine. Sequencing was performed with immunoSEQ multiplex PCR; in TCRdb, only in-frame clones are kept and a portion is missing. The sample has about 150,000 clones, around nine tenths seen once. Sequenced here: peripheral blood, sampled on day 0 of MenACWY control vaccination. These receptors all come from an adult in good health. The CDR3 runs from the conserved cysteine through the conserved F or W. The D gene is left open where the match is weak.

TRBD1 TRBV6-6 CASSNGQGNTEAFF
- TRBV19 CASSPPPQWAKNIQYF
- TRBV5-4 CASKEQGANYGYTF
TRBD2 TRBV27 CASSLSAGRASYEQYF
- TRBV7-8 CASSLGGALGNQPQHF
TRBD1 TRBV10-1 CASSGQGADGYTF
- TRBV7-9 CASSPAGTLDTEAFF
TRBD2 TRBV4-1 CASSRVAGGSSYEQYF
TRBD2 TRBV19 CASSMGREGNYNEQFF
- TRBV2 CASSDRRQGNHEQYF
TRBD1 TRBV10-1 CASSPGQGFPNTEAFF
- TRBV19 CASNDGFYNEQFF
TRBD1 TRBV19 CASSISGTGARDGYTF
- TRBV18 CASSPPRPRAEAFF
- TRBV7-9 CASSLEAGPYEQYF
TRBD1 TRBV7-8 CASSWTGQETQYF
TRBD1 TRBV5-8 CASSFNRGTGGTDTQYF
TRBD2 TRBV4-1 CASSQGGGRVYNEQFF
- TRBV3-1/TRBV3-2 CASSQAAGLNTEAFF
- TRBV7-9 CASSLEFRPEAFF
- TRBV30 CAGGGWLTNTEAFF
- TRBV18 CASSPQGRGNQPQHF
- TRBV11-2 CASSTTPGRRRTGELFF
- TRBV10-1 CASRENTGELFF
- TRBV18 CASSPPVIRSVRNTEAFF
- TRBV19 CASSAGSPGDGYTF
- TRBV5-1 CASSFTQYGYTF
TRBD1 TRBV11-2 CASSTQTGTQETQYF
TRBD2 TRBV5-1 CASSLALGTSGARQETQYF
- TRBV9 CASSASGNEQFF
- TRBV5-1 CASSGFGSNEKLFF
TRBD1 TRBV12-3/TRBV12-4 CASGTAIEQYF
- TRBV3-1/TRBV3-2 CASSPFGQGNRYTF
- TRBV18 CASSPPRILGNTIYF
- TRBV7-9 CASSFGRGGAFF
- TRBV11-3 CASSLMGHGETQYF
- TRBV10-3 CAISVQGINSPLHF
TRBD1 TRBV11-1 CASSFGQGSSPLHF
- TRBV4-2 CASSQDVGGVTEAFF
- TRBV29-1 CSGLNTEAFF
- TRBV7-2 CASSLAAGYTEAFF
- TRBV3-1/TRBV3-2 CASSQDKAQTQYF
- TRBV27 CASSLHQGTEAFF
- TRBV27 CASREIQTNTGELFF
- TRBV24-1 CATSDLQGNTEAFF
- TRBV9 CASSGSRGSEQFF
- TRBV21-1 CASSLPRDRGWEQYF
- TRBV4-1 CASSQDETVGRNTEAFF
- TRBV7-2 CASSMGPSSYEQYF
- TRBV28 CASSHLQGNSPLHF
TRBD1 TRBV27 CASSLTPPTGFQVSSSYEQYF
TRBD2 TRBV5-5 CASPRGDSGGELFF
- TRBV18 CASSPGFATNVLTF
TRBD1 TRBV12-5 CASGLSRTGGRYEQFF